The T cell receptor (beta chain) under discussion was sequenced for a study of CD8+CD57+ T cells in acquired aplastic anemia (dated by TCRdb to about 2018). Broadly, across the study: Extracted DNA from sorted CD4+ and CD8+ cells averaged about 3.4 ug, ranging from roughly 0.19 to 27.4 ug. For healthy donor samples, the average read count was around 9.8 million for CD4+ cells and 11 million to 13 million for CD8+ cells.

In the study, sorted CD4+ and CD8+ blood T cells from patients with severe aplastic anemia and from healthy subjects underwent deep sequencing of TCR repertoires. Ficoll-Paque density gradient centrifugation was used to isolate peripheral blood mononuclear cells. Before DNA extraction, CD4+ and CD8+ T cells were sorted with FACS or magnetic beads. What the research found in general, with its limitations: Although 25 to 30 CD8+ CDR3 sequences were shared by patients and controls, these sequences appeared highly expressed in patients and within the immunodominant clones of patients. Patients and healthy controls showed no significant difference in CD8+ Simpson's diversity (P=0.060).

TCR beta VDJ combination and CDR3 sequence profiling used genomic DNA as the template. TCR repertoire sequencing was run on an Illumina HiSeq 2000. In the authors' own workflow: TRBV/TRBJ rearrangement plots, CDR3 size and DJ length profiles, and Simpson's diversity index were used to evaluate the repertoires. Whichever DNA sequence was most abundant in the deep sequencing data was defined as the immunodominant clone. CDR3 amino acid sequences were screened for sharing across subjects and compared with published repertoires and the VDJdb database. TCRdb itself trimmed the public reads at Q25 with fastp, ran MiXCR and retained productive beta chains. Every CDR3 protein is listed once, alongside the most common genes and DNA of its rows. None of the V and J calls come from the authors' own analysis; TCRdb made them. The sample yields 40,000 to 45,000 distinct CDR3 sequences; about two thirds were counted once. About a quarter of the sample belongs to the ten largest clones.

The CDR3 covers 14 residues, taking in both the cysteine and the phenylalanine. Only the CDR3 part of the read is kept: 42 bases, read in frame from the first base. Germline trimming: 6 bases from V, 9 bases from J; junction bases outside gene matches: 6. CDR1 and CDR2, looked up from the germline V gene, are SGHDN and FVKESK. On this clonotype itself: It lacks a known antigen. No base quality information exists; no much larger clone differs at one position.

Sequencing was performed on sorted CD4+, CD8+, or CD8+CD57+ T cells (not recorded which) from PBMCs. This clonotype was obtained from a human donor in good health, serving as a control. The chain employs TRBV14 and TRBJ2-1; TRBD2 agrees with 12 junctional bases. The nucleotides read TGTGCCAGCAGACGACTAGCGGGAGATACTGAGCAGTTCTTC. Its product reads: CASRRLAGDTEQFF.